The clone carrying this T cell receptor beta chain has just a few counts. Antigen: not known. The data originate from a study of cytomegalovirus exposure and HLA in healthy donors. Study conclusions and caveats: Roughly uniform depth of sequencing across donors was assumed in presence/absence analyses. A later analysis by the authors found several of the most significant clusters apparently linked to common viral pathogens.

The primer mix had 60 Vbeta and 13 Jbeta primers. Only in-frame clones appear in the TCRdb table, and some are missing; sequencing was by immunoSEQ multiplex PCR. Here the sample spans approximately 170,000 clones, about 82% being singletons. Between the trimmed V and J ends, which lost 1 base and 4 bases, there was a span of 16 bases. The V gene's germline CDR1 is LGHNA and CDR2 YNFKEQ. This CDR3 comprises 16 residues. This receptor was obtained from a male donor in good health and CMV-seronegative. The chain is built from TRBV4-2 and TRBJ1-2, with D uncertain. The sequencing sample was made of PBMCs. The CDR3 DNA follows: TGTGCCAGCAGCCAAGTGTCTCAGGCGAAGACCTATGGCTACACCTTC. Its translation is CASSQVSQAKTYGYTF.